One and the same sample provided the 15 T cell receptor beta chains below, sequenced in a study of blood T cells in healthy people across ages. It was with a sample-barcoded 5' primer and a J-beta primer mix that a second PCR of roughly 7 to 12 cycles was run. MiXCR was run by TCRdb on the 5' RACE reads, yielding one entry per CDR3 protein. The sample gives around 1.5 million distinct CDR3 sequences, roughly 32% of which show up once; approximately 10% is in the top ten. Sequences were obtained from blood. The source of these receptors is a woman aged 25 to 39 in good health.

The chain joins TRBV7-8 to TRBJ2-5; possibly TRBD1 or TRBD2 for D (5 bases each). The CDR3 sequence is 13 residues long. The V gene lost 5 bases and the J gene lost 5 bases, with 12 bases spanning the gap. Germline assignment: CDR1 SGHVS and CDR2 FQNEAQ. In DNA form, the CDR3 reads TGTGCCAGCAGCGGAAGATGGGGGGAGACCCAGTACTTC. Protein sequence: CASSGRWGETQYF.

About this clonotype itself: The junction differs from germline at one of its ends, possibly a read error. The gene calls are TRBV7-8 and TRBJ2-3; unclear D gene. Germline lookup yields CDR1 SGHVS and CDR2 FQNEAQ. The length of the CDR3 is 12 residues. CDR3 in DNA: TGTGCCAACAGCTTAATAGGAGATACGCAGTATTTT. Amino acids: CANSLIGDTQYF.

This clonotype was recorded a few times. Here the CDR3 reads CASSSGTRRAEAFF. The CDR3 coding sequence is TGTGCCAGCAGCTCTGGGACACGGCGCGCTGAAGCTTTCTTT. J is TRBJ1-1 and V is TRBV5-4; perhaps TRBD1 as D (6 bases). Deletions cut 3 bases from V and 6 bases from J, with 15 bases between. Germline values: CDR1 SGHNT, CDR2 YYREEE (reference sequence). This CDR3 comprises 14 residues.

As concerns this clonotype: The conserved final phenylalanine or tryptophan is absent from the CDR3, which likely points to a read error. The CDR3 DNA sequence: TGTGCCAGCAGCTTCCCTGGGACTAGCGGGGGGAACACCGGGGAGCTGTTTTGT. Translation: CASSFPGTSGGNTGELFC. The chain combines TRBV7-7 with TRBJ2-2; 14 bases align to TRBD2. V was clipped by 3 bases and J by 1 base; unmatched bases: 4. The CDR3 sequence is 18 residues long. Germline V gene lookup returns CDR1 SSHAT and CDR2 FNYEAQ (reference sequence).

The V gene is TRBV7-6, the J gene TRBJ2-3, with D possibly TRBD1 on 5 matching bases. V lost 4 bases, J lost 2 bases, and 13 bases lay in between. This CDR3 comprises 15 residues. Germline V gives CDR1 SGHVS, CDR2 FNYEAQ. The CDR3 coding sequence is TGTGCCAGCAGCTACTTGACAGCAGTCACAGATACGCAGTATTTT. Encoded protein: CASSYLTAVTDTQYF.

This clonotype has just a few counts. The V call is TRBV5-1, the J call TRBJ2-5; 7 nucleotides line up with TRBD2. The CDR3 runs 15 residues. Germline V gene lookup returns CDR1 SGHRS and CDR2 YFSETQ. V lost 0 bases to trimming and J lost 3 bases; unmatched junction nucleotides: 5. In DNA form, the CDR3 reads TGCGCCAGCAGCTTGGAGGCTAGCGGTAAAGAGACCCAGTACTTC. Its translation is CASSLEASGKETQYF.

The V and J genes are TRBV30 and TRBJ2-3; D not resolved. Deletions cut 0 bases from V and 3 bases from J, with 13 bases between. The CDR3 has 15 residues. Germline V lookup: CDR1 GTSNPN, CDR2 SVGIG (reference sequence). The CDR3: CAWSVLSPVTDTQYF. CDR3 bases: TGTGCCTGGAGTGTACTATCCCCTGTTACAGATACGCAGTATTTT.

This clonotype came up a few times. The rearrangement uses TRBV20-1 and TRBJ2-3; D is ambiguous. This CDR3 spans 15 amino acids. The germline gives CDR1 DFQATT, CDR2 SNEGSKA (reference sequence). Trimming shortened V by 1 base and J by 4 bases, and 15 bases separated the two germline ends. The CDR3 nucleotides read TGCAGTGCTAGAGTAGTTGGCGAGAGCGCAGATACGCAGTATTTT. Protein: CSARVVGESADTQYF.

This clonotype was recorded many times. J is TRBJ2-7 and V is TRBV7-2; 9 nucleotides line up with TRBD1. CDR1 and CDR2 from the germline V gene are SGHTA and FQGNSA. V was pared by 0 bases and J by 4 bases, with 4 bases of the junction left unmatched. The CDR3 consists of 15 residues. The CDR3 loop is CASSLAETGGYEQYF. CDR3 nucleotide sequence: TGTGCCAGCAGCTTAGCTGAGACAGGGGGATACGAGCAGTACTTC.

This clonotype was seen a few times. This sequence joins TRBV6-1 and TRBJ1-1, with D unresolved. The CDR3 contains 13 residues. The V and J ends lost 7 bases and 4 bases respectively, with 13 bases between them. Germline-derived CDR1 and CDR2 are MNHNS and SASEGT. The CDR3 bases are TGTGCCAGCATATCCGCACTGGGCACTGAAGCTTTCTTT. This gives the protein CASISALGTEAFF.

This clonotype was seen only a few times. The CDR3 loop reads CASTLYPAGANVLTF. CDR3 DNA: TGTGCCAGCACACTCTATCCAGCCGGGGCCAACGTCCTGACTTTC. The chain uses TRBV6-6 and TRBJ2-6; D remains unclear. The CDR3 runs 15 residues. Germline CDR1 and CDR2: MNHNY and SVGAGI (reference sequence). Trimming pared 7 bases from V and 4 bases from J, leaving 14 bases between.

V usage is TRBV30 and J usage is TRBJ2-6; D is ambiguous. Trimming pared 3 bases from V and 1 base from J, leaving 7 bases between. Per the germline V gene, CDR1 is GTSNPN and CDR2 is SVGIG (reference sequence). The CDR3 spans 14 residues. CDR3: CAWSAESGANVLTF. CDR3 nucleotide sequence: TGTGCCTGGAGCGCCGAATCTGGGGCCAACGTCCTGACTTTC.

The chain joins TRBV10-2 to TRBJ2-1, with D possibly being TRBD2 (5 bases). The germline gives CDR1 WSHSY, CDR2 SAAADI. Trimming shortened V by 7 bases and J by 8 bases, and 18 bases separated the two germline ends. CDR3 length: 14 amino acids. Here the CDR3 DNA reads TGCGCCAGCACCAGGCCCAGTTTCGGGGATGAGCAGTTCTTC. This codes for CASTRPSFGDEQFF.

V is TRBV7-9 and J is TRBJ2-7; TRBD2 aligns across 9 bases. Germline trimming cut 0 bases from V and 3 bases from J; bases unmatched to any gene: 15. The CDR3 loop spans 19 amino acids. Germline CDR1 and CDR2: SEHNR and FQNEAQ (reference sequence). CDR3 amino acids: CASSLASWAGGPKNYEQYF. The CDR3 DNA is TGTGCCAGCAGCTTAGCGTCCTGGGCGGGAGGGCCAAAGAACTACGAGCAGTACTTC.

Regarding this clonotype: The junction departs from germline at one end; a sequencing error may be responsible. V gene TRBV5-1 combines with J gene TRBJ1-1; possible D gene TRBD1, 5 bases. CDR1 is SGHRS and CDR2 is YFSETQ in the germline V gene. CDR3 size: 14 residues. CDR3: CASSVDRGNTEAFF. The CDR3 bases are TGTGCCAGCAGCGTCGACAGAGGGAACACTGAAGCTTTCTTT.